The 12 T cell receptor beta chains in this list originate from one sample, sequenced in a study of radiation and T cells in renal cell carcinoma. Time point indicated: baseline pretreatment blood. Treatment in this sample: 15 Gy SBRT to primary tumor, nephrectomy 4 weeks later. Sequenced by immunoSEQ multiplex PCR; TCRdb stores in-frame clones only, minus some. Here the sample spans 120,000 to 150,000 clones, approximately 90% being singletons. The material sequenced was blood, taken from a patient whose treatment included radiotherapy and nephrectomy. The origin of the receptors is a woman in her 70s with renal cell carcinoma.

The genes are TRBV7-3 and TRBJ2-3; 7 nucleotides line up with TRBD1. The CDR3 totals 15 residues. The V and J ends lost 3 bases and 0 bases, in that order; junction bases with no gene match: 3. Germline V gene lookup returns CDR1 SGHTA and CDR2 FQGTGA. Here the CDR3 reads CASSLGQTSTDTQYF. The CDR3 DNA sequence: TGTGCCAGCAGCTTGGGACAGACTAGCACAGATACGCAGTATTTT. Combining the CDR3 with reference TRBV7-3 and TRBJ2-3 gives the whole variable domain GAGVSQTPSNKVTEKGKYVELRCDPISGHTALYWYRQSLGQGPEFLIYFQGTGAADDSGLPNDRFFAVRPEGSVSTLKIQRTERGDSAVYLCASSLGQTSTDTQYFGPGTRLTVL.

The chain combines TRBV28 with TRBJ1-1, with D possibly TRBD1 on 5 matching bases. The CDR3 length is 14 residues. Germline V gene sequence: CDR1 MDHEN, CDR2 SYDVKM. V lost 6 bases and J 1 base, leaving 12 bases between the germline ends. CDR3 region: CASSLRGWNTEAFF. CDR3 bases: TGTGCCAGCAGCCTAAGGGGTTGGAACACTGAAGCTTTCTTT.

V and J are TRBV29-1 and TRBJ2-6; 7 bases map to TRBD1. Germline V gene data show CDR1 as SQVTM and CDR2 as ANQGSEA. CDR3 length: 15 residues. J was trimmed by 0 bases and V by 4 bases; bases with no gene match: 3. CDR3 residues: CSVGTGLSGANVLTF. The CDR3 nucleotides are TGCAGCGTTGGGACAGGCCTCTCTGGGGCCAACGTCCTGACTTTC.

This chain joins TRBV11-3 and TRBJ1-1, with a tentative D call TRBD1 (6 bases). CDR3 length equals 13 residues. Per the germline V gene, CDR1 is SGHNT and CDR2 is YENEEA. The V gene lost 3 bases and the J gene lost 3 bases, with 8 bases spanning the gap. The CDR3 coding sequence is TGTGCCAGCAGCTTCCGGACAGACACTGAAGCTTTCTTT. Translation: CASSFRTDTEAFF.

V gene TRBV5-1 combines with J gene TRBJ2-7, with 9 bases fitting TRBD1. Germline values: CDR1 SGHRS, CDR2 YFSETQ. The CDR3 is made up of 16 amino acids. J gave up 0 bases and V 0 bases, and 4 bases lay outside the gene matches. The CDR3 spells CASSLVGQGNSYEQYF. CDR3 DNA sequence: TGCGCCAGCAGCTTGGTTGGACAGGGGAACTCCTACGAGCAGTACTTC.

The rearrangement uses TRBV5-4 and TRBJ2-2; D is unresolved. V lost 0 bases and J lost 6, with 3 bases in between. This CDR3 is built from 12 residues. Germline CDR1 and CDR2: SGHNT and YYREEE (reference sequence). The CDR3 protein is CASSLVAGELFF. The DNA of the CDR3 is TGTGCCAGCAGCTTGGTGGCCGGGGAGCTGTTTTTT. The full variable domain, completed using reference TRBV5-4 and TRBJ2-2, is ETGVTQSPTHLIKTRGQQVTLRCSSQSGHNTVSWYQQALGQGPQFIFQYYREEENGRGNFPPRFSGLQFPNYSSELNVNALELDDSALYLCASSLVAGELFFGEGSRLTVL.

This sequence joins TRBV15 and TRBJ1-2; D call uncertain. Looked up from germline, CDR1 is LNHNV and CDR2 is YYDKDF (reference sequence). The germline V and J ends were trimmed by 6 bases and 2 bases, with 7 bases remaining between them. This CDR3 has 12 amino acids. The CDR3: CATSGGNYGYTF. The CDR3 DNA reads as TGTGCCACCAGTGGCGGAAACTATGGCTACACCTTC.

V usage is TRBV5-1 and J usage is TRBJ2-3, with 9 bases that match TRBD2. The CDR3 has 16 residues. Looked up from germline, CDR1 is SGHRS and CDR2 is YFSETQ. V lost 3 bases to trimming and J lost 3 bases; unmatched junction nucleotides: 8. CDR3 sequence reads: CASSSRRGGRTDTQYF. The CDR3 nucleotides are TGCGCCAGCAGCTCGAGGCGGGGGGGCCGAACAGATACGCAGTATTTT. The whole variable domain, remainder taken from reference TRBV5-1 and TRBJ2-3, is KAGVTQTPRYLIKTRGQQVTLSCSPISGHRSVSWYQQTPGQGLQFLFEYFSETQRNKGNFPGRFSGRQFSNSRSEMNVSTLELGDSALYLCASSSRRGGRTDTQYFGPGTRLTVL.

This chain uses TRBV27 with TRBJ1-4; D not certain. V gave up 0 bases and J gave up 8 bases, with 13 bases separating them. Germline V lookup: CDR1 MNHEY, CDR2 SMNVEV (reference sequence). The CDR3 is 15 amino acids. CDR3 sequence: CASSLSPGFIEKLFF. In DNA form, the CDR3 reads TGTGCCAGCAGTTTATCACCGGGCTTTATAGAAAAACTGTTTTTT.

This clone was seen a few times. This sequence joins TRBV4-3 and TRBJ1-6; D remains unclear. CDR1 LGHNA and CDR2 YSLEER come from the germline V gene. V lost 0 bases to trimming and J lost 7 bases, with 1 base between them. The CDR3 sequence is 12 residues long. CDR3 nucleotides: TGCGCCAGCAGCCAAGACAATTCACCCCTCCACTTT. Amino acids: CASSQDNSPLHF.

In its sample, this clone was seen a few times. Other DNA sequences in the sample encode the same CDR3. The rearrangement links TRBV28 to TRBJ1-2; D perhaps matches TRBD1 (5 bases). Germline assignment: CDR1 MDHEN and CDR2 SYDVKM. The CDR3 loop spans 12 amino acids. V was clipped by 2 bases and J by 5 bases, with 6 bases between them. The CDR3 region is CASSLQGYGYTF. CDR3 DNA: TGTGCCAGCAGTTTACAGGGTTATGGCTACACCTTC.

The rearrangement links TRBV11-2 to TRBJ2-1; 13 positions match TRBD2. Per the germline V gene, CDR1 is SGHAT and CDR2 is FQNNGV. The CDR3 has 16 amino acids. Trimming cost V 5 bases and J 2 bases; bases outside gene matches: 3. In DNA form, the CDR3 reads TGTGCCAGCAGCCCCGGACTAGCGGGGGCCTACAATGAGCAGTTCTTC. Translated: CASSPGLAGAYNEQFF. The variable domain in full, completed from reference TRBV11-2 and TRBJ2-1, reads EAGVAQSPRYKIIEKRQSVAFWCNPISGHATLYWYQQILGQGPKLLIQFQNNGVVDDSQLPKDRFSAERLKGVDSTLKIQPAKLEDSAVYLCASSPGLAGAYNEQFFGPGTRLTVL.